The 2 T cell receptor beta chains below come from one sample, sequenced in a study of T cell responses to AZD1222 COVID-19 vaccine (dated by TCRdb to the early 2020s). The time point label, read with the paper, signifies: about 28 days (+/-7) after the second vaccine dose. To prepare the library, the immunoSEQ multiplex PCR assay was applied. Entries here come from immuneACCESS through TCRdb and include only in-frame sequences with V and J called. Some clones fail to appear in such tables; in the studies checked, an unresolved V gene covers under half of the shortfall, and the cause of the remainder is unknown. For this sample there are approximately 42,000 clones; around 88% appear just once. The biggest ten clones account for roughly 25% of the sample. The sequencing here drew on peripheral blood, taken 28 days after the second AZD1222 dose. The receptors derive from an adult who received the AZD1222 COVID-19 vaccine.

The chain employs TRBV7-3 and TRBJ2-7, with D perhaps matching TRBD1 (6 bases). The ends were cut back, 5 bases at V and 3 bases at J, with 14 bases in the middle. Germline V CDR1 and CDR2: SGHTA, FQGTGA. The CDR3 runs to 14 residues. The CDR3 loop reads CASSPTGHLYEQYF. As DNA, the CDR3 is TGTGCCAGCAGCCCCACGGGACACCTCTACGAGCAGTACTTC.

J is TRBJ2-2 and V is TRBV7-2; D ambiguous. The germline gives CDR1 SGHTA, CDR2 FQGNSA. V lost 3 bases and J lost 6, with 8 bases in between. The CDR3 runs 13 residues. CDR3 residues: CASSFALAGELFF. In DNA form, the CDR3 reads TGTGCCAGCAGCTTCGCGTTGGCCGGGGAGCTGTTTTTT.